This T cell receptor (beta chain) was identified during a study of cytomegalovirus exposure and HLA in healthy donors. Study context: The 120 validation repertoires matched the roughly 700 first-cohort repertoires in platform, a later analysis reported.

Here immunoSEQ multiplex PCR was the method, and the copy in TCRdb shows in-frame clones only, minus some. The data contain 150,000 to 250,000 clones, about 79% of them singletons. The germline V gene has CDR1 SGHTA and CDR2 FQGNSA. The length of the CDR3 is 16 residues. Unmatched junction bases numbered 7, after V lost 0 bases and J lost 5 bases. A word on this clone: Its antigen is unknown.

Study-wide results and caveats: A few CMV-associated chains proved CMV antigen-specific in vitro. According to the study, approximately 150 TCR beta chains were cytomegalovirus-associated.

This sequence was found in a woman aged 30 to 39 in good health and CMV-seropositive. The chain links TRBV7-2 to TRBJ2-1, with 7 bases lining up with TRBD1. Sequencing used PBMCs. DNA for the CDR3: TGTGCCAGCAGCTTAGCGTCGGGACAGCAACACAATGAGCAGTTCTTC. The encoded protein is CASSLASGQQHNEQFF.